Reported below is one T cell receptor (beta chain). The RNA, about 0.5 to 1 ug, was put through reverse transcription using random hexamers. TCRdb re-called the immunoSEQ multiplex PCR reads through MiXCR, storing one row per CDR3 protein. The sample has around 300,000 distinct CDR3 sequences, approximately 85% seen once. V was clipped by 1 base and J by 5 bases, with 12 bases between them. This CDR3 region has 14 residues. CDR1 LGHDT and CDR2 YNNKEL come from the germline V gene (reference sequence). The sample belongs to a study of CD8 T cells in Susac syndrome. Sequenced sample: CD8+ T cells from PBMCs. The V call is TRBV3-1, the J call TRBJ2-7; D could derive from TRBD1 or TRBD2 (5 bases each). This receptor was taken from a human donor with multiple sclerosis. Here the CDR3 reads CASSQVTLGDEQYF. Here the CDR3 DNA reads TGTGCCAGCAGCCAAGTGACTTTGGGGGACGAGCAGTACTTC.